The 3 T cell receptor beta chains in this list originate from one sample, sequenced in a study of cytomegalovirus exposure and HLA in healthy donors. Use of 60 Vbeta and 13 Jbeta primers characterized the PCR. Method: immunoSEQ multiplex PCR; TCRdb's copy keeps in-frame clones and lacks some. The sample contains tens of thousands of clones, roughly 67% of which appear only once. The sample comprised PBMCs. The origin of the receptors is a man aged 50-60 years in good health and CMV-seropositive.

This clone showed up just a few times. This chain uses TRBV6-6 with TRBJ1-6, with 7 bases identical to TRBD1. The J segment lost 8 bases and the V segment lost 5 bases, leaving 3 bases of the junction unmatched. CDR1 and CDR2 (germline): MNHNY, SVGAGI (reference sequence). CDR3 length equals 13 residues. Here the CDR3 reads CASSRQGDSPLHF. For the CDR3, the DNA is TGTGCCAGCAGTAGACAGGGAGATTCACCCCTCCACTTT.

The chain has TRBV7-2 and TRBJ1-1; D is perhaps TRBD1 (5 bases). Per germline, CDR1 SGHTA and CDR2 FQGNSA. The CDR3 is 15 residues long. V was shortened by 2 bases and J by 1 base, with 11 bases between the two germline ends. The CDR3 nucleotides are TGTGCCAGCAGCTTAAGGGGTCAGAAGAACACTGAAGCTTTCTTT. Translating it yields CASSLRGQKNTEAFF.

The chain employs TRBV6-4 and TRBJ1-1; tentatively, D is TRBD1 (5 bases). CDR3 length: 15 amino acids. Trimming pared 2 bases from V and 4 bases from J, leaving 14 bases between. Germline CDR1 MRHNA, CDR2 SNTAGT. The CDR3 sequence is CASSDAFGGGTEAFF. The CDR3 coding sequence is TGTGCCAGCAGTGACGCATTCGGGGGGGGCACTGAAGCTTTCTTT.